This is a list of T cell receptor beta chains from one sample in a study of blood T cells in healthy people across ages. TCRdb reanalysed the 5' RACE reads using MiXCR and keeps one entry per CDR3 protein. Here the sample spans 600,000 to 850,000 distinct CDR3 sequences, 40% to 45% being singletons. The specimen was blood. The receptors originated from a woman aged 60-70 years in good health. Both conserved end residues are part of each CDR3. The D gene is left open where the match is weak. Clone size is shown for a subset of rows, as once, few, many or a class of expanded clone.

size	V	J	D	DNA	CDR3
few	TRBV6-1	TRBJ1-5	TRBD1	TGTGCCAGCAGTGTACAGGGGATTGGAAATCAGCCCCAGCATTTT	CASSVQGIGNQPQHF
many	TRBV9	TRBJ2-2	NA	TGTGCCAGCAGCGTAGGAGGGGAGCTGTTTTTT	CASSVGGELFF
few	TRBV7-2	TRBJ2-2	TRBD1	TGTGCCAGCAGCTTAGTATTAGGGACAGGGTGGACCGGGGAGCTGTTTTTT	CASSLVLGTGWTGELFF
few	TRBV5-6	TRBJ2-1	TRBD1	TGTGCCAGCAGCTTGAGGGACAGGGATTCCAATGAGCAGTTCTTC	CASSLRDRDSNEQFF
NA	TRBV20-1	TRBJ2-7	TRBD2	TGCAGTGGGGAGTCCGGGGGGAGACCCTACGAGCAGTACTTC	CSGESGGRPYEQYF
once	TRBV4-2	TRBJ2-3	TRBD2	TGTGCCAGCAGCCAAGATAGGCGGGGGGGCTGGAATACGCAGTATTTT	CASSQDRRGGWNTQYF
NA	TRBV10-3	TRBJ1-2	TRBD1	TGTGCCATCAGTGATGAGGGACAGGGGGTTGGGTATGGCTACACCTTC	CAISDEGQGVGYGYTF
once	TRBV3-1	TRBJ1-1	TRBD1	TGTGCCAGCAGCTACCCCAGGGGGGGTGAAGCTTTCTTT	CASSYPRGGEAFF
NA	TRBV11-2	TRBJ2-7	TRBD1	TGTGCCAGCAGCTTAAGGGACAGGCCCTACGAGCAGTACTTC	CASSLRDRPYEQYF
NA	TRBV6-5	TRBJ2-3	TRBD1	TGTGCCAGCAGTTACTCCGGGACAGCCACAGATACGCAGTATTTT	CASSYSGTATDTQYF
NA	TRBV7-2	TRBJ2-3	NA	TGTGCCAGCAGCTTTACGCGGGGACGAGGGACAGATACGCAGTATTTT	CASSFTRGRGTDTQYF
NA	TRBV5-1	TRBJ2-3	TRBD2	TGCGCCAGCAGCACTAGCGGCCTTTCCACAGATACGCAGTATTTT	CASSTSGLSTDTQYF
NA	TRBV6-6	TRBJ1-2	TRBD1	TGTGCCAGCAGTTCACAGGGGCGGAACTATGGCTACACCTTC	CASSSQGRNYGYTF
NA	TRBV6-1	TRBJ2-5	TRBD2	TGTGCCAGCAAATGGGACCCAGGGGCGGGAGGGACCCAGTACTTC	CASKWDPGAGGTQYF
NA	TRBV28	TRBJ2-6	NA	TGTGCCAGCATCCACAGGGCTGGGGCCAACGTCCTGACTTTC	CASIHRAGANVLTF
few	TRBV18	TRBJ2-7	NA	TGTGCCAGCTCACCACGGGGCGGATACTCCTACGAGCAGTACTTC	CASSPRGGYSYEQYF
NA	TRBV5-1	TRBJ2-3	NA	TGCGCCAGCAGCCTCGGTCGTGCCTCATACACAGATACGCAGTATTTT	CASSLGRASYTDTQYF
NA	TRBV20-1	TRBJ2-3	NA	TGCAGTGCTGAGCCCCCGGATACGCAGTATTTT	CSAEPPDTQYF
NA	TRBV20-1	TRBJ2-3	TRBD2	TGCAGTGCAACAAAGCGGGAGGGCCGTCGGTACACAGATACGCAGTATTTT	CSATKREGRRYTDTQYF
many	TRBV7-2	TRBJ2-3	NA	TGTGCCAGCAGTCGGCCCCCTGATACGCAGTATTTT	CASSRPPDTQYF
NA	TRBV20-1	TRBJ1-1	NA	TGCAGTGCTAGACAGGACGTCACTGAAGCTTTCTTT	CSARQDVTEAFF
NA	TRBV6-2/TRBV6-3	TRBJ2-1	TRBD2	TGTGCCAGCAGTAAAGTCCTAGCGGGAGGCCATGAGCAGTTCTTC	CASSKVLAGGHEQFF
NA	TRBV24-1	TRBJ2-2	TRBD2	TGTGCCACAACGGGAGGGAACACCGGGGAGCTGTTTTTT	CATTGGNTGELFF
few	TRBV20-1	TRBJ2-3	NA	TGCAGTGCTATTGAGGGTTCAGGAAATACGCAGTATTTT	CSAIEGSGNTQYF
NA	TRBV6-2/TRBV6-3	TRBJ1-5	TRBD1	TGTGCCAGCAGCCACCGGGACAGGGGACATCAGCCCCAGCATTTT	CASSHRDRGHQPQHF
few	TRBV5-1	TRBJ2-2	TRBD1	TGCGCCAGCAGCCCCTCACAGGGGGCGGGGACCGGGGAGCTGTTTTTT	CASSPSQGAGTGELFF
NA	TRBV12-5	TRBJ2-7	NA	TGTGCTAGTGGTTTGGCAGGGGACTCCTACGAGCAGTACTTC	CASGLAGDSYEQYF
NA	TRBV5-5	TRBJ2-2	NA	TGTGCCAGCAGCTCGGCTAGCTGGAACACCGGGGAGCTGTTTTTT	CASSSASWNTGELFF
many	TRBV5-1	TRBJ2-5	NA	TGCGCCAGCAGCCCTGAACAGGTGAATCTGTACTTC	CASSPEQVNLYF
many	TRBV6-5	TRBJ2-1	TRBD1	TGTGCCAGCAGTTACCCGACAGGGGGCAATGAGCAGTTCTTC	CASSYPTGGNEQFF
few	TRBV20-1	TRBJ1-2	TRBD1	TGCAGTGCCTTTTCGGGACAGGCGGCTAACTATGGCTACACCTTC	CSAFSGQAANYGYTF
NA	TRBV7-8	TRBJ1-2	TRBD1	TGTGCCAGCAGCTCCGCCGCCGGGACAGGGAACTATGGCTACACCTTC	CASSSAAGTGNYGYTF
few	TRBV10-3	TRBJ2-4	NA	TGTGCCATCAGTGAGTCCTACAGTAATTCCAAAAACATTCAGTACTTC	CAISESYSNSKNIQYF
NA	TRBV11-2	TRBJ2-3	NA	TGTGCCAGCAGCCTTTACGAGGGTACGCAGTATTTT	CASSLYEGTQYF
few	TRBV5-1	TRBJ1-2	NA	TGCGCCAGCAGCGTGGCGGAGGAAAGTGGCTACACCTTC	CASSVAEESGYTF
NA	TRBV7-9	TRBJ2-7	NA	TGTGCCAGCACCCAATTGGGCGACGAGCAGTACTTC	CASTQLGDEQYF
NA	TRBV6-2/TRBV6-3	TRBJ2-6	NA	TGTGCCAGCGCACGTGGAAATGGAAGAGCCAACGTCCTGACTTTC	CASARGNGRANVLTF
few	TRBV6-5	TRBJ2-7	TRBD2	TGTGCCAGCAGTGAAGGGACTAGCGACTACGAGCAGTACTTC	CASSEGTSDYEQYF
NA	TRBV7-2	TRBJ2-1	TRBD2	TGTGCCATCGTGGGAGCGGGAGAGTACGAGCAGTTCTTC	CAIVGAGEYEQFF
NA	TRBV12-3/TRBV12-4	TRBJ2-3	NA	TGTGCCAGCCTGCTTGCGACAGCCCGCACAGATACGCAGTATTTT	CASLLATARTDTQYF
few	TRBV5-6	TRBJ2-1	TRBD2	TGTGCCAGCAGCCCGGGACTAGCGGGTCTTGAGCAGTTCTTC	CASSPGLAGLEQFF
NA	TRBV4-2	TRBJ1-4	NA	TGTGCCAGCAGCCTTTATGAGGGGACTAATGAAAAACTGTTTTTT	CASSLYEGTNEKLFF
NA	TRBV9	TRBJ2-6	NA	TGTGCCAGCAGCGTAGGGGGCGCTGGGGCCAACGTCCTGACTTTC	CASSVGGAGANVLTF
NA	TRBV6-4	TRBJ1-2	NA	TGTGCCAGCAGTGACGGTCGCCGAAACTATGGCTACACCTTC	CASSDGRRNYGYTF
NA	TRBV7-9	TRBJ2-5	NA	TGTGCCTCACAGCGCGAGGAGGGGGCACAAGAGACCCAGTACTTC	CASQREEGAQETQYF
NA	TRBV2	TRBJ1-5	NA	TGTGCCAGCAGTGAAGAGCAGGGTAGCAATCAGCCCCAGCATTTT	CASSEEQGSNQPQHF
once	TRBV7-6	TRBJ2-1	NA	TGTGCCAGCAGCATCGGAGCGGTTAACAATGAGCAGTTCTTC	CASSIGAVNNEQFF
NA	TRBV20-1	TRBJ2-7	TRBD1	TGCAGTGCTAGAAGAACCCTGACAGGGTCCTACGAGCAGTACTTC	CSARRTLTGSYEQYF
many	TRBV20-1	TRBJ2-4	TRBD2	TGCAGTCTTAGACTAGCGGGAGCCAAAAACATTCAGTACTTC	CSLRLAGAKNIQYF
few	TRBV27	TRBJ1-1	TRBD1	TGTGCCAGCAGTTTTTCAGGGGGCGCTGAAGCTTTCTTT	CASSFSGGAEAFF
NA	TRBV6-4	TRBJ2-3	NA	TGTGCCAGCAGTGAGCCGGACTCAGATACGCAGTATTTT	CASSEPDSDTQYF
NA	TRBV20-1	TRBJ2-3	NA	TGCAGTGCTAGAACAGGGTTCACAGATACGCAGTATTTT	CSARTGFTDTQYF
NA	TRBV28	TRBJ2-5	NA	TGTGCCAGCAGTTTAGTGGGCAGGGAGGAGACCCAGTACTTC	CASSLVGREETQYF